This T cell receptor (beta chain) stems from a study of post-analysis software for immune sequencing data. Background on the study: Relapsing-remitting, secondary progressive and progressive-relapsing forms made up the multiple sclerosis disease courses. Whole-study findings and limits: Comparison with controls showed significantly lower normalized Chao1 diversity in multiple sclerosis patients. Four or five TRBV segments, TRBV5-6, TRBV5-1 and TRBV20-1 among them, were found more frequent in patients than controls.

Unique molecular identifiers were carried by the TCR beta cDNA libraries. T cells numbering 1 to 10 million yielded cDNA molecules that totaled about 500,000. Each CDR3 protein gets one entry after TCRdb re-called the PCR reads with MiXCR. This table has hundreds of thousands of distinct CDR3 sequences, about 53% appearing once. The CDR3 is 14 residues long. V dropped 4 bases and J dropped 1; count of bases not matched to a gene: 5. Looked up from germline, CDR1 is SGHDT and CDR2 is YYEEEE. This clonotype was picked up a small number of times. The target antigen is unknown. This rearrangement joins TRBV5-6 to TRBJ2-7; 7 bases map to TRBD1. The clonotype comes from a girl under 18 with multiple sclerosis. Material: blood. CDR3: CASSDDRESYEQYF. As DNA, the CDR3 is TGTGCCAGCAGCGATGACAGGGAGTCCTACGAGCAGTACTTC. The entire variable domain, with the rest obtained from reference TRBV5-6 and TRBJ2-7, is as follows: DAGVTQSPTHLIKTRGQQVTLRCSPKSGHDTVSWYQQALGQGPQFIFQYYEEEERQRGNFPDRFSGHQFPNYSSELNVNALLLGDSALYLCASSDDRESYEQYFGPGTRLTVT.